Listed below are T cell receptor beta chains from one sample, sequenced in a study of human T cells and chemical hapten exposure. One entry per CDR3 protein, called by TCRdb with MiXCR from the RACE reads. The table shows about 71,000 distinct CDR3 sequences, with roughly 11% occurring only once. The sample here was whole blood, taken in connection with sensitization to the hapten diphenylcyclopropenone (DPC). Source of these receptors: a woman aged 50 to 60 with alopecia areata. Some clones in this sample may be carry-over from other donors' samples. CDR3s include the opening cysteine and the closing phenylalanine or tryptophan. D genes are given only for firm matches. Some rows have no size entry. The others give once, few or many, or a class for an expanded clone.

len,v_gene,abundance,j_gene,d_gene,CDR3aa,CDR3nt
16,TRBV7-9,few,TRBJ1-3,TRBD1,CASSLVSGTAGNTIYF,TGTGCCAGCAGCTTAGTTTCCGGGACAGCTGGAAACACCATATATTTT
13,TRBV14,.,TRBJ2-4,.,CASSQGPSAAQYF,TGTGCCAGCAGCCAAGGGCCGTCAGCTGCTCAGTACTTC
14,TRBV20-1,.,TRBJ2-7,TRBD2,CSARDSGRAVEQYF,TGCAGTGCTAGAGATAGCGGGAGGGCCGTCGAGCAGTACTTC
16,TRBV4-3,many,TRBJ2-3,.,CASSQDFQGNTDTQYF,TGCGCCAGCAGCCAAGATTTCCAGGGGAACACAGATACGCAGTATTTT
13,TRBV7-2,many,TRBJ2-7,TRBD1,CASSTGGPYEQYF,TGTGCCAGTTCGACAGGGGGCCCCTACGAGCAGTACTTC
13,TRBV10-3,few,TRBJ2-2,.,CAMNQGSIGELFF,TGTGCCATGAACCAAGGGAGTATCGGGGAGCTGTTTTTT
16,TRBV5-1,few,TRBJ2-7,.,CASSLYVGTYTYEQYF,TGCGCCAGCAGCTTGTATGTTGGGACATATACCTACGAGCAGTACTTC
13,TRBV5-4,few,TRBJ1-5,.,CASSKGGNQPQHF,TGTGCCAGCAGCAAGGGAGGCAATCAGCCCCAGCATTTT
19,TRBV4-1,many,TRBJ2-5,TRBD2,CASSQDPRATSGRKETQYF,TGCGCCAGCAGCCAAGATCCCAGAGCGACTAGCGGGAGAAAGGAGACCCAGTACTTC
15,TRBV7-9,.,TRBJ2-2,.,CASSYRDTNTGELFF,TGTGCCAGCAGCTACAGGGACACAAACACCGGGGAGCTGTTTTTT